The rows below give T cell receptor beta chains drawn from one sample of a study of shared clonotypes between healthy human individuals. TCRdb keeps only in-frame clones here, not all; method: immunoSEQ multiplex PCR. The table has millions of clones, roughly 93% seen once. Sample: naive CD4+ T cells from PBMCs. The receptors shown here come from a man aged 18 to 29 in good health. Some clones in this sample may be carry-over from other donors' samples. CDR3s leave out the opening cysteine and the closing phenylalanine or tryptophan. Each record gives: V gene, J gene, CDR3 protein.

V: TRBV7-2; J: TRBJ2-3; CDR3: ASSYPRGSTDTQY
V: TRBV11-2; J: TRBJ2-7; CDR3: ASNPRKEKLREQY
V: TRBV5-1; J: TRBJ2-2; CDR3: ASSDRQGATGELF
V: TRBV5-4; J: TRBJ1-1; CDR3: ASSGRQSVGAEAF
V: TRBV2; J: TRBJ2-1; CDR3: ASSPEVTTEQF
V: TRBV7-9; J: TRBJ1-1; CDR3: ASSSGPGLEAF
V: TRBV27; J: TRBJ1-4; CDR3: ASSSGGTEKLF
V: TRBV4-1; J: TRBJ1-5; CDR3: ASSQGTGFAQH
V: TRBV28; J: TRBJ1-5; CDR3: ASKSGLDLGFKH
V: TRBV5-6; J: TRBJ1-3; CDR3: ASSLSRSSGNTIY
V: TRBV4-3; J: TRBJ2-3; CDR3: ASSQFHRGGVLDTQY
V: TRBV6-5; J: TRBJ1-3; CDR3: ASSYDGSGSGNTIY
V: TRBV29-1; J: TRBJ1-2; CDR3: SAIVELSYT
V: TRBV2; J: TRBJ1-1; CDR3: ASSISTGDTEAF
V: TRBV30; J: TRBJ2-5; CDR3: AWLGGETQY
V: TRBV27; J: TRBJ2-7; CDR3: ASSFKAAGSSYEQY
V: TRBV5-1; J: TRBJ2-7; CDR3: ASSPQGLPYEQY
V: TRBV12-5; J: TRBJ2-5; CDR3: ASGTDPVGTQY
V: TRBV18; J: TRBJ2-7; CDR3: ASSPLDAGVHEQY
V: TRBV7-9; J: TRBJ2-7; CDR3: ASSLVPSPSYEQY
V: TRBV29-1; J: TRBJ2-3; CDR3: SVPLPADTQY
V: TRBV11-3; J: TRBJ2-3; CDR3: ASSLGSGGTDTQY
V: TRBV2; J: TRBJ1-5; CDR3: ASSEDTAGGQPQH
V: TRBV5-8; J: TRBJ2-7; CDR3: ASSGSGIPAPEQY
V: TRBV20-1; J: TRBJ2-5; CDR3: SASELETQY
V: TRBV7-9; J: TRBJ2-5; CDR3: ASSLAGTGTGETQY
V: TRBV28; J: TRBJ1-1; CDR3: ASRWGGSEAF
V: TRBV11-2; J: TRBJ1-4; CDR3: ASSQTAGGNEKLF
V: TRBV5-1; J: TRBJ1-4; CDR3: ASSLRATNEKLF
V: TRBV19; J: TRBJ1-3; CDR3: ASRDAGNTIY
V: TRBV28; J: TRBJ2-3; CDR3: ASTPLFTDTQY
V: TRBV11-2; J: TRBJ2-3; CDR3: ASSLDRLDTQY
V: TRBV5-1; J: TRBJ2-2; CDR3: ASSRGATNTGELF
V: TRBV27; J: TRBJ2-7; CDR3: ASAKNRRSYEQY
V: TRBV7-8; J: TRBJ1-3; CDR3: ASSLQGTLSGNTIY
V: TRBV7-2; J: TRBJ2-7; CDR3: ASSVTVPTYEQY
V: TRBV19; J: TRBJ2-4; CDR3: ASSGQGGNIQY
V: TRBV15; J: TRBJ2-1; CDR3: ATSARTYNNEQF
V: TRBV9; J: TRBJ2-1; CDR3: ASSEGSYNEQF
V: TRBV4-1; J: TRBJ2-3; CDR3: ASSQDSGRRMVTQY
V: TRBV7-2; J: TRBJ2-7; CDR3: ASSRQTNYEQY
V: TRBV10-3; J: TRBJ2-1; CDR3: AINSLPGEQF
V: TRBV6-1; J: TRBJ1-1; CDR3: ASTATGESAEAF
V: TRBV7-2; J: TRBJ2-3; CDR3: ASSQTADTQY
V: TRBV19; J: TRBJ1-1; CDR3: ASTEAPRAEAF
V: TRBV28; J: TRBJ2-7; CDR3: ASSSRPGEYEQY
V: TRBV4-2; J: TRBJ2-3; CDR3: ASSQEGGRAGTDTQY
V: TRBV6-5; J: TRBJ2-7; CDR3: ASSWEGDRPHEQY